The clone carrying this T cell receptor (beta chain) was seen a handful of times. The target antigen is unknown. All of the isolated RNA was reverse transcribed, so expressed TCRB transcripts were sequenced. Repertoires were generated with immunoSEQ multiplex PCR, while TCRdb's copy carries only in-frame clones and drops some. The sample comprises 300,000 to 350,000 clones, roughly 9% of which are singletons, and over 0.95% rests with the top ten. The data were taken from a study of beta chain features in type 1 diabetes. Study-level results: Naive, central memory and Treg TCRB repertoires appeared more alike in patients than in healthy donors. Researchers report that Type 1 diabetes patients had moderately but significantly shorter TCRB CDR3s across all four CD4+ subsets. Patients with type 1 diabetes showed fewer VDJ junction insertions and more deletions.

This CDR3 is built from 14 residues. CDR1 and CDR2 (germline): SGHRS, YFSETQ. V lost 0 bases, J lost 2 bases, and 9 bases lay in between. The J gene is TRBJ2-7, the V gene TRBV5-1; D tentatively reads TRBD1 or TRBD2 (6 bases each). Material: central memory CD4+ T cells from blood. The sequence came from a man aged 30 to 45 with type 1 diabetes. The CDR3 is CASSLEGGTYEQYF. The DNA for the CDR3 is TGCGCCAGCAGCTTGGAGGGGGGAACCTACGAGCAGTACTTC.